The 5 T cell receptor beta chains below were found in one sample sequenced in a study of beta chain features in type 1 diabetes. General study findings and limits: TCRB CDR3s from Type 1 diabetes patients were moderately but significantly shorter in all four CD4+ subsets.

No antigen has been assigned to these receptors. Isolated RNA was reverse transcribed in full, so expressed TCRB transcripts were sequenced. The repertoire was sequenced with immunoSEQ multiplex PCR; TCRdb's copy has only in-frame clones and lacks some. The sample includes 680,000 or so clones, around an eighth of them seen just once. The sample was naive CD4+ T cells from blood. Receptor source: a man aged 18-30 years with type 1 diabetes.

V and J are TRBV2 and TRBJ2-7, with no clear D. Trimming cost V 4 bases and J 2 bases, with 12 bases left between them. In germline, CDR1 is SNHLY, CDR2 FYNNEI. The CDR3 covers 14 residues. The CDR3 region has the DNA TGTGCCAGCAGTGGTTTGAGGCGCCCCTACGAGCAGTACTTC. Translation: CASSGLRRPYEQYF.

The CDR3 DNA reads as TGTGCCAGCAGCGACGGGACAGACTACGAGCAGTACTTC. The encoded protein is CASSDGTDYEQYF. The V call is TRBV5-4, the J call TRBJ2-7; 7 bases map to TRBD1. Germline V gives CDR1 SGHNT, CDR2 YYREEE (reference sequence). J was trimmed by 3 bases and V by 4 bases; bases with no gene match: 4. The CDR3 consists of 13 residues.

This clone was found a few times. The CDR3 protein is CSALDRIDYNYGYTF. DNA of the CDR3: TGCAGCGCTTTGGACAGGATAGATTATAACTATGGCTACACCTTC. The chain links TRBV29-1 to TRBJ1-2; the match to TRBD1 covers 7 bases. V lost 7 bases to trimming and J lost 1 base; unmatched junction nucleotides: 12. The CDR3 runs 15 residues. The germline gives CDR1 SQVTM, CDR2 ANQGSEA.

This clone was recorded a few times. The rearrangement joins TRBV7-2 to TRBJ1-2, with a weak D call TRBD1 (6 bases). This CDR3 has 14 amino acids. Germline V lookup: CDR1 SGHTA, CDR2 FQGNSA. Trimming stripped 0 bases from V and 10 bases from J, with 15 bases between. Here the CDR3 DNA reads TGTGCCAGCAGCTTAGCTGGCAGGGGTGCTTTCTACACCTTC. It specifies CASSLAGRGAFYTF.

This clone was seen only a few times. The rearrangement joins TRBV30 to TRBJ1-6, with 7 bases lining up with TRBD1. Trimming removed 3 bases from V and 6 bases from J; junction bases left unmatched: 11. This CDR3 has 16 residues. Germline values: CDR1 GTSNPN, CDR2 SVGIG (reference sequence). This CDR3 is CAWSWGQLLGNSPLHF. CDR3 nucleotide sequence: TGTGCCTGGAGCTGGGGACAGCTGCTCGGTAATTCACCCCTCCACTTT.